Listed here is a single T cell receptor (beta chain). The same CDR3 can be traced to other DNA sequences in this sample. This sample was included in a study of OX40 agonist ivuxolimab in advanced cancers. V lost 3 bases to trimming and J lost 5 bases; unmatched junction nucleotides: 12. Per the germline V gene, CDR1 is MNHEY and CDR2 is SVGAGI. The CDR3 covers 16 residues. The method was immunoSEQ multiplex PCR; TCRdb's version includes in-frame clones alone and lacks a portion of them. Of about 69,000 clones in the sample, 91% are singletons; the top ten hold 0.3%. The input for sequencing was CD4+ or CD8+ T cells sorted from blood, taken in a trial of the OX40 agonist ivuxolimab. The chain employs TRBV6-5 and TRBJ2-7, with 8 bases identical to TRBD2. The TCR originated in an adult with an advanced solid tumor such as melanoma, head and neck, liver or kidney cancer. The DNA of the CDR3 is TGTGCCAGCAGTTATCGCCGATTAGCGGGACCCGACGAGCAGTACTTC. Encoded protein: CASSYRRLAGPDEQYF.